This TCR beta chain was observed in a study of CD8+CD57+ T cells in acquired aplastic anemia. Study context: Mean yield of DNA from sorted CD4+ and CD8+ cells was approximately 3 ug. Study results and caveats: Some 29 shared CD8+ CDR3s appeared highly expressed within patients' immunodominant clones.

CDR3 and TCR beta VDJ profiling relied on genomic DNA as the template. In TCRdb, the reads were re-called with MiXCR into one record per CDR3 protein. The sample carries around 50,000 distinct CDR3 sequences, around 60% recorded once. On this clonotype itself: What it recognizes is unknown. Since the CDR3 does not end with the conserved phenylalanine or tryptophan, this likely comes from a read error.

For sequencing, patients were chosen who had shown expansion of CD8+CD57+ cells by flow cytometry. The CDR3 is 13 residues long. The germline V gene encodes CDR1 SGHVT and CDR2 SQSDAQ. The J gene is TRBJ1-1, the V gene TRBV7-4; tentative D call: TRBD1 (6 bases). This clonotype originated in a human donor with aplastic anemia. The sequencing sample was made of sorted CD4+, CD8+, or CD8+CD57+ T cells (not recorded which) from PBMCs. The CDR3 reads CASSPQGDTEAFL. The CDR3 nucleotides are TGTGCCAGCAGCCCACAGGGAGACACTGAGGCTTTCTTG.